The clone carrying this T cell receptor beta chain came up once. This entry belongs to a study of T cells in Graves' hyperthyroidism and ophthalmopathy. Regions amplified from RNA transcripts were the TCR beta CDR3 regions. Using the HTBI primer set, a first-round RT-PCR was run on the TCR CDR3. TCRdb re-analysed the multiplex PCR reads in MiXCR, keeping a single row per CDR3 protein. The sample carries 560,000 or so distinct CDR3 sequences, about 43% recorded once. V trimming: 5 bases; J trimming: 4 bases; junction bases outside the gene matches: 7. The CDR3 runs 14 residues. Germline CDR1 reads SNHLY; CDR2 reads FYNNEI.

Sequencing input: peripheral blood or thyroid tissue (not recorded which). The TCR originated in a woman aged 18-35 years with Graves' hyperthyroidism. The genes are TRBV2 and TRBJ1-2; 7 bases align to TRBD1. The CDR3 nucleotides are TGTGCCAGCAGTTTAGCGGGACAGATCTATGGCTACACCTTC. It encodes CASSLAGQIYGYTF.